Below, 21 T cell receptor beta chains from the same sample are listed, as sequenced in a study of blood T cells in healthy people across ages. Alongside a J-beta primer mix, a sample-barcoded 5' primer served in a second PCR lasting about 7 to 12 cycles. TCRdb re-called the 5' RACE reads through MiXCR, storing one row per CDR3 protein. The table records hundreds of thousands of distinct CDR3 sequences, 35% to 40% of them present only once. The sequenced sample consisted of blood. These receptors were collected from a man in his late teens or twenties in good health.

This clonotype appeared a few times. This chain connects TRBV2 to TRBJ1-4; D not resolved. V shed 1 base and J shed 7 bases, with 4 bases lying between them. Germline V gene sequence: CDR1 SNHLY, CDR2 FYNNEI. The CDR3 spans 12 residues. The CDR3 here is CASSEEFEKLFF. CDR3 coding DNA: TGTGCCAGCAGTGAAGAATTTGAAAAACTGTTTTTT.

With regard to this clonotype: One junction end does not reproduce the germline sequence, and a read error may be involved. The chain has TRBV5-1 and TRBJ2-1, with 12 bases identical to TRBD2. Germline V lookup: CDR1 SGHRS, CDR2 YFSETQ. CDR3 length: 15 amino acids. The CDR3 coding sequence is TGCGCCAGCAGTTTGGCATCTAGCGGGGGGGATGAGCAGTTCTTC. It yields the protein CASSLASSGGDEQFF.

As regards this clonotype: A much bigger clone sits one base away, suggesting this may be a read error. The chain recombines TRBV7-9 with TRBJ1-2; TRBD1 is a possible D gene (5 bases). Germline CDR1 SEHNR, CDR2 FQNEAQ (reference sequence). The length of the CDR3 is 15 residues. As DNA, the CDR3 is TGTGCCGGCAGCTTAGCCCCGACCCGTGACAGCGGCTACACCTTC. Protein product: CAGSLAPTRDSGYTF.

With regard to this clonotype: A much larger clone lies one base from this, so it may be a read error. The J gene is TRBJ2-3, the V gene TRBV20-1; 7 bases align to TRBD1. Germline CDR1 DFQATT, CDR2 SNEGSKA (reference sequence). The CDR3 extends over 14 amino acids. The J segment lost 7 bases and the V segment lost 2 bases, leaving 9 bases of the junction unmatched. Here the CDR3 DNA reads TGCAGTGCTAGAAAACAGACAGGGTTATATACGCAGTATTTT. It specifies CSARKQTGLYTQYF.

This clonotype was recorded a few times. V gene TRBV25-1 combines with J gene TRBJ2-4; tentatively, D is TRBD2 (7 bases). The J call may be mistaken, given a closer DNA end match to TRBJ2-5. This CDR3 comprises 14 residues. Germline loops: CDR1 MGHDK, CDR2 SYGVNS. CDR3 in amino acids: CASSVGGAQETQYF. CDR3 nucleotide sequence: TGTGCCAGCAGTGTAGGGGGGGCCCAAGAGACCCAGTACTTC.

This clonotype came up a few times. J is TRBJ1-2 and V is TRBV20-1, with 9 bases that match TRBD1. J was trimmed by 8 bases and V by 5 bases; bases with no gene match: 9. CDR3 length: 13 residues. CDR1 is DFQATT, CDR2 SNEGSKA, per germline (reference sequence). CDR3 region: CSAVEGQGLGYTF. CDR3 coding DNA: TGCAGTGCTGTGGAGGGACAGGGATTAGGCTACACCTTC.

This clonotype has more than one count but fewer than ten. The CDR3: CASSPSGGGAHTDTQYF. The CDR3 DNA is TGTGCCAGCAGCCCGAGCGGTGGGGGAGCGCACACAGATACGCAGTATTTT. The chain combines TRBV7-2 with TRBJ2-3; TRBD1 or TRBD2 may be the D gene (5 bases each). The CDR3 consists of 17 residues. The germline V gene encodes CDR1 SGHTA and CDR2 FQGNSA. V dropped 5 bases and J dropped 2 bases, with 20 bases sitting between them.

The CDR3 loop is CASSTSTGTKYQETQYF. The CDR3 DNA is TGTGCCAGCAGCACCTCCACAGGGACCAAGTACCAAGAGACCCAGTACTTC. V usage is TRBV5-6 and J usage is TRBJ2-5; TRBD1 is a possible D gene (6 bases). Trimming pared 4 bases from V and 0 bases from J, leaving 19 bases between. CDR1 and CDR2 from the germline V gene are SGHDT and YYEEEE. This CDR3 has 17 residues.

This chain uses TRBV25-1 with TRBJ2-3; D is unclear. Trimming took 2 bases from V and 11 from J, leaving 14 bases between them. Germline V gives CDR1 MGHDK, CDR2 SYGVNS. The CDR3 spans 13 residues. The CDR3 nucleotides are TGTGCCAGCAGTGAAGTATCACCTCCCAGGCAGTATTTT. Translating it yields CASSEVSPPRQYF.

This sequence joins TRBV12-3 or TRBV12-4 and TRBJ2-3; D is undetermined. Deletions cut 4 bases from V and 4 bases from J, with 12 bases between. The CDR3 runs to 14 residues. The CDR3 DNA follows: TGTGCCAGCAGTTCAAGGGTAAATCCAGATACGCAGTATTTT. This gives the protein CASSSRVNPDTQYF.

The V gene is TRBV20-1, the J gene TRBJ1-5; D uncertain. Per germline, CDR1 DFQATT and CDR2 SNEGSKA (reference sequence). Trimming removed 3 bases at V and 1 base at J, with 10 bases between. The length of the CDR3 is 14 residues. CDR3 DNA: TGCAGTGCTAGGGGCTCGGAGAGCAATCAGCCCCAGCATTTT. As protein: CSARGSESNQPQHF.

This clonotype was recorded only once. It may be a read error: a sequence one base away is much more abundant. The V gene is TRBV4-2, the J gene TRBJ2-6, with D perhaps TRBD1 (6 bases). The V and J ends lost 4 bases and 1 base respectively, with 17 bases between them. The CDR3 runs 18 residues. Germline-derived CDR1 and CDR2 are LGHNA and YNFKEQ. CDR3 DNA sequence: TGTGCCAGCAGCCGAGATTTCCTAGGGGGATCTGGGGCCAACGTCCTGACTTTC. This codes for CASSRDFLGGSGANVLTF.

This chain uses TRBV2 with TRBJ2-7; D not resolved. Trimming took off 7 bases at V and 6 bases at J, with 16 bases between the two ends. Germline V gene sequence: CDR1 SNHLY, CDR2 FYNNEI. This CDR3 has 13 amino acids. The CDR3 spells CASILDLKSEQYF. The CDR3 nucleotides read TGTGCCAGCATATTGGACCTCAAAAGCGAGCAGTACTTC. The variable domain in full, completed from reference TRBV2 and TRBJ2-7, reads EPEVTQTPSHQVTQMGQEVILRCVPISNHLYFYWYRQILGQKVEFLVSFYNNEISEKSEIFDDQFSVERPDGSNFTLKIRSTKLEDSAMYFCASILDLKSEQYFGPGTRLTVT.

The gene calls are TRBV25-1 and TRBJ1-2; D is unresolved. Deletions cut 3 bases from V and 1 base from J, with 6 bases between. Germline lookup yields CDR1 MGHDK and CDR2 SYGVNS. This CDR3 region has 13 residues. In DNA, the CDR3 is TGTGCCAGCAGTGACAACAGTAACTATGGCTACACCTTC. It yields the protein CASSDNSNYGYTF.

A note on this clonotype: One end of the junction does not line up with germline, which may come from a read error. The chain employs TRBV4-2 and TRBJ2-3, with D hard to call. Germline loops: CDR1 LGHNA, CDR2 YNFKEQ. This CDR3 contains 12 residues. In DNA form, the CDR3 reads TGTGCCAGCAGAGAAGACGCAGATACGCAATATTTT. It translates to CASREDADTQYF.

The CDR3 loop is CASSTNPTGDIPDTQYF. CDR3 nucleotides: TGTGCCAGCAGCACCAACCCGACAGGGGATATTCCAGATACGCAGTATTTT. This chain joins TRBV7-9 and TRBJ2-3; 8 bases are shared with TRBD1. Trimming removed 5 bases from V and 4 bases from J; junction bases left unmatched: 14. The germline CDR1 and CDR2 sequences are SEHNR and FQNEAQ (reference sequence). This CDR3 region has 17 residues.

The rearrangement joins TRBV18 to TRBJ2-1; 9 nucleotides line up with TRBD1. The CDR3 covers 16 residues. Germline V CDR1 and CDR2: KGHSH, LQKENI. V was clipped by 3 bases and J by 3 bases; unmatched bases: 6. CDR3 coding DNA: TGTGCCAGCTCACCTAGGACAGGGGAGGGCTACAATGAGCAGTTCTTC. Translated, it gives CASSPRTGEGYNEQFF.

CDR3 sequence: CASSYSSTGDGYTF. Here the CDR3 DNA reads TGTGCCAGCAGTTACTCTTCGACAGGGGATGGCTACACCTTC. The chain joins TRBV6-5 to TRBJ1-2; 8 bases fit TRBD1. CDR3 length equals 14 residues. V gave up 0 bases and J gave up 6 bases; unmatched junction bases: 3. The V gene's germline CDR1 is MNHEY and CDR2 SVGAGI.

This clonotype was counted once. A much larger clone differs from this one at a single base, so this may be a read error. This chain links TRBV10-3 with TRBJ2-7; tentative D call: TRBD2 (7 bases). The CDR3 covers 13 residues. Germline V CDR1 and CDR2: ENHRY, SYGVKD. In DNA, the CDR3 is TGTACCATCAGTGAGGGAGGGGGCTACGAGCAGTACTTC. The encoded protein is CTISEGGGYEQYF.

This clonotype was observed a handful of times. The chain is built from TRBV9 and TRBJ2-1; 7 bases agree with TRBD2. The trim removed 4 bases at V and 6 bases at J, leaving 10 bases unmatched. The CDR3 loop spans 15 amino acids. Germline V lookup: CDR1 SGDLS, CDR2 YYNGEE. The CDR3 DNA follows: TGTGCCAGCAGCCCCCTGAGGACTAGTAGCAATGAGCAGTTCTTC. As protein: CASSPLRTSSNEQFF.

This chain links TRBV7-2 with TRBJ2-7, with D perhaps matching TRBD2 (6 bases). The V gene lost 1 base and the J gene lost 3 bases, with 19 bases spanning the gap. CDR1 SGHTA and CDR2 FQGNSA come from the germline V gene. The CDR3 runs to 17 residues. The CDR3: CASSLGVGGSTLYEQYF. As DNA, the CDR3 is TGTGCCAGCAGCTTAGGCGTGGGGGGTAGTACCCTCTACGAGCAGTACTTC.